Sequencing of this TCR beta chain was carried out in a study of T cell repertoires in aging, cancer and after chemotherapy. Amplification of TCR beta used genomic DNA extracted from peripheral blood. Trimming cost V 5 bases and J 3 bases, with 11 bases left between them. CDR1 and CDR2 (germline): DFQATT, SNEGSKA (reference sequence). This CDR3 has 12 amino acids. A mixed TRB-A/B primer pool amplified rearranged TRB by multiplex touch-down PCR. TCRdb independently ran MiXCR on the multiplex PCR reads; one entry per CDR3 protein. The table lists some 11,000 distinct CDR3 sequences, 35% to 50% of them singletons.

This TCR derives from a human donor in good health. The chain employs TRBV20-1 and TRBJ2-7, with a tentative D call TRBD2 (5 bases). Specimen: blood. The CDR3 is CSAQDGDYEQYF. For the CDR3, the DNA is TGCAGTGCTCAGGACGGGGACTACGAGCAGTACTTC.